These T cell receptor beta chains were read from a single sample in a study of OX40 agonist ivuxolimab in advanced cancers. TCRdb's copy holds only in-frame clones and misses some; the assay was immunoSEQ multiplex PCR. The table has approximately 79,000 clones, around 84% seen once. The specimen was CD4+ or CD8+ T cells sorted from blood, collected in a trial of the OX40 agonist ivuxolimab. All receptors derive from an adult with an advanced solid tumor such as melanoma, head and neck, liver or kidney cancer. The CDR3 runs from the conserved cysteine through the conserved F or W. D genes are given only for firm matches. A row's size may be missing; if present it is once, few, many or a size class.

v_gene,d_gene,abundance,j_gene,CDR3nt,CDR3aa
TRBV6-7,.,.,TRBJ2-5,TGTGCCAGCAGTTATTGGGGGGCCCCTATTTGCCAGTACTTC,CASSYWGAPICQYF
TRBV18,.,few,TRBJ2-7,TGTGCCAGCTCATTGGGACACGGCTACGAGCAGTACTTC,CASSLGHGYEQYF
TRBV10-3,.,once,TRBJ2-7,TGTGCCATCAGTGAGTTCACTACACAGCCCGGGGAGCAGTACTTC,CAISEFTTQPGEQYF
TRBV14,TRBD1,.,TRBJ2-1,TGTGCCAGCAGCCGAAGAACCGGGACAGGGGGGCACAATGAGCAGTTCTTC,CASSRRTGTGGHNEQFF
TRBV4-1,TRBD1,.,TRBJ1-2,TGCGCCAGCAGCCTTCAGGGGGACTATGGCTACACCTTC,CASSLQGDYGYTF
TRBV5-4,.,.,TRBJ2-1,TGTGCCAGCAGCTTGGGAGGAGGGGCGTACAATGAGCAGTTCTTC,CASSLGGGAYNEQFF
TRBV7-9,.,.,TRBJ2-2,TGTGCCAGCAGCCCACAGGGTTCGGTGAGGGAGCTGTTTTTT,CASSPQGSVRELFF
TRBV19,.,.,TRBJ2-1,TGTGCCAGTAGTCCGGGGACCAAGAGCTCCTACAATGAGCAGTTCTTC,CASSPGTKSSYNEQFF
TRBV30,.,.,TRBJ1-3,TGTGCCTGGAGTGGCCGAGGAAACACCATATATTTT,CAWSGRGNTIYF
TRBV19,TRBD1,.,TRBJ1-4,TGTGCCAGTAGTACGCGGACAGGGCGGAGTGAAAAACTGTTTTTT,CASSTRTGRSEKLFF
TRBV28,.,once,TRBJ1-2,TGTGCCAGCAACAGCCACGCAGGCTCTAACTATGGCTACACCTTC,CASNSHAGSNYGYTF
TRBV27,.,.,TRBJ1-4,TGTGCCAGCAGTTTGGCTCCGGGGGCAAAAAAACTGTTTTTT,CASSLAPGAKKLFF
TRBV18,.,.,TRBJ1-4,TGTGCCAGCTCACCACCGGAAACGGCAACTAATGAAAAACTGTTTTTT,CASSPPETATNEKLFF
TRBV19,TRBD2,.,TRBJ2-1,TGTGCCAGTAGCATTCTAGCGGATCTCTACAATGAGCAGTTCTTC,CASSILADLYNEQFF
TRBV20-1,.,.,TRBJ2-7,TGCAGTGCTGCTGGGGACGAGCAGTACTTC,CSAAGDEQYF
TRBV2,TRBD1,few,TRBJ1-5,TGTGCCAGCAGTGAGCCCGGACAGGGGAATCAGCCCCAGCATTTT,CASSEPGQGNQPQHF
TRBV5-4,.,many,TRBJ2-5,TGTGCCAGCAGCGTGCAGGGTTGGGAGACCCAGTACTTC,CASSVQGWETQYF
TRBV5-1,TRBD2,once,TRBJ2-5,TGCGCCAGCAGCTCCCCCGGCGGACTAGCGGGGGGGATAAGGAAAGAGACCCAGTACTTC,CASSSPGGLAGGIRKETQYF
TRBV7-2,.,.,TRBJ2-7,TGTGCCAGCAGCCTACCGAACTACGAGCAGTACTTC,CASSLPNYEQYF
TRBV29-1,TRBD1,once,TRBJ2-7,TGCAGCGTCAACAGGGGTGCCGACGGCGAGCAGTACTTC,CSVNRGADGEQYF
TRBV10-3,TRBD1,.,TRBJ1-6,TGTGCCATCAGTGAGCAGGGGGGGAATAATTCACCCCTCCACTTT,CAISEQGGNNSPLHF
TRBV14,TRBD2,.,TRBJ2-1,TGTGCCAGCAGCCACACTCTAGCGGGGGGCCACAATGAGCAGTTCTTC,CASSHTLAGGHNEQFF
TRBV15,.,.,TRBJ1-4,TGTGCCACCAGCAGAGGCCCAGAATCTAATGAAAAACTGTTTTTT,CATSRGPESNEKLFF
TRBV6-5,.,.,TRBJ2-1,TGTGCCAGCAGCCTAGATACCTACAATGAGCAGTTCTTC,CASSLDTYNEQFF
TRBV7-2,.,.,TRBJ1-2,TGTGCCAGCAGCTTAACGGTAAACTATGGCTACACCTTC,CASSLTVNYGYTF
TRBV30,TRBD1,.,TRBJ1-2,TGTGCCTGGGTAGGGGGCGCCTGGGGCTACACCTTC,CAWVGGAWGYTF